This paragraph reports one T cell receptor beta chain. What it binds is not known. From germline, CDR1 is GTSNPN and CDR2 SVGIG (reference sequence). The V and J ends lost 5 bases and 4 bases respectively, with 9 bases between them. CDR3 length equals 12 residues. The sample belongs to a study of T cell responses to AZD1222 COVID-19 vaccine. The study, taken as a whole, reports: Repertoire sampling was restricted to post-peak T cell response timepoints. The donor group comprised mostly white British people and more females; the analysis possibly underestimated clonal diversity. CD4 TCRs covered the whole spike, strongest at regions 160-218 and 743-854.

Repertoires were generated with immunoSEQ multiplex PCR, while TCRdb's copy carries only in-frame clones and drops some. Found here are around 30,000 clones, approximately 93% of them singletons; the top ten hold 45% to 55%. The V and J genes are TRBV30 and TRBJ1-5; a weak D match, TRBD1 (6 bases). The clonotype originates from an adult in good health. The sequencing used peripheral blood, collected on day 0 of AZD1222 vaccination. CDR3 amino acids: CAWDRRNQPQHF. The CDR3 bases are TGTGCCTGGGACAGGAGGAATCAGCCCCAGCATTTT.